This T cell receptor (beta chain) is from a study of shared clonotypes between healthy human individuals (dated by TCRdb to the early 2020s). In terms of the full investigation: The cohort comprised a couple of women and a few men aged 18 to 49 years. The study deeply sequenced blood TCR repertoires of about 5 healthy adults to estimate repertoire size and the extent of clonotype sharing between individuals. Libraries were prepared and TCR repertoires were sequenced by different laboratories using diverse techniques, in order to increase sequencing depth and limit assay-specific biases. Per donor, leukapheresis produced somewhere between about 0.8 and 9.5 billion PBMCs. Findings and caveats that apply to the study as a whole: Pairwise subsampling led to the expectation that sequencing depth would affect the degree of clonotype sharing among donors. Sampling was restricted to blood, and TCR repertoires in tissues likely differ from the TCR repertoires found in blood. Because the study included a small number of donors, the genetic and exposure-history diversity represented was limited.

Using the deep immunoSEQ assay, multiplex PCR amplified TCR CDR3 regions from genomic DNA. Genomic DNA extracted from each cell subset was distributed evenly over all wells of several immunoSEQ 96-well plates, and each plate served as one replicate. For unsorted PBMC, roughly 0.3 ug genomic DNA, equal to 25,000 to 35,000 T cell genomes, was loaded into each replicate PCR. Ten immunoSEQ deep assay plates were used to sequence unsorted PBMC genomic DNA. Purified libraries were quantified with a Qubit 3.0 fluorometer, sized on a Bioanalyzer 2100, and re-quantified with the KAPA Library Quantification kit. Every immunoSEQ 96-well plate was sequenced on a separate single-read 150-cycle Illumina NextSeq 550 flow cell. Concerning the study's data processing: Because the immunoSEQ output held only junctional sequences and lacked quality scores, the filtering could not match the filtering applied to full-length reads. To assign V/J genes and CDR3, sequences were annotated against IMGT germline references using PyIR, a Python wrapper for IgBLAST v1.9. Reads with weak V/J assignments (E-value above 1e-6), missing CDR3, stop codons, out-of-frame junctions, or ambiguous translated residues were removed. A V3J clonotype was defined by an identical inferred V gene, J gene, and CDR3 amino acid sequence. Percentage overlap between repertoires was calculated by dividing the number of shared unique clonotypes by the size of the smaller repertoire. Richness of each repertoire was evaluated using RTK rarefaction, the Chao1 estimator, and Recon v2.1 estimates of unobserved clonotypes. Here the immuneACCESS table is served through TCRdb, limited to in-frame sequences with V and J called. Missing clones are a known gap in these copies; in checked studies unresolved V genes cover under half, and the rest lacks a known reason. That table gives V, J and clone size, and the DNA gave D and trimming. This sample holds hundreds of thousands of clones; approximately 77% were observed only once. The ten largest clonotypes hold about 12% of the sample.

V is pared back by 10 bases and J by 0 bases, with 19 bases lying between the germline termini. The CDR3 runs 16 amino acids, cysteine and phenylalanine included. CDR3 DNA only is kept here, 48 bases in frame from base 1. The donors were healthy, HIV-negative adults with no recently reported acute infections or vaccinations. Every donor was a Caucasian adult residing in Nashville, Tennessee, USA. For unsorted samples, about 90 million PBMCs were counted and genomic DNA was extracted with the QIAamp DNA Blood Mini kit. After blood collection by leukapheresis, PBMCs were isolated using Ficoll-Histopaque density gradient centrifugation and then cryopreserved in the vapor phase of liquid nitrogen. On this clone itself: It has no known antigen specificity. No clone much larger than this one lies a single base away; base qualities are absent.

Sequences were obtained from PBMCs. The chain is made from TRBV23-1 and TRBJ2-1; possibly the D gene is TRBD1, per 6 matching bases. TRBV23-1 is recorded as an ORF, its role being uncertain. The sequence was collected from a woman in her 40s in good health. Some clones in this sample may be carry-over from other donors' samples. The DNA sequence is as follows: TGCGCCACCCACATTCCCAGGGGCCGCTCCTACAATGAGCAGTTCTTC. It is translated as CATHIPRGRSYNEQFF.